Sequencing of this T cell receptor (beta chain) was carried out in a study of beta chain features in type 1 diabetes. Points from the study as a whole: Fewer junction insertions and more nucleotide deletions appeared in type 1 diabetes patients.

The CDR3 extends over 14 amino acids. With 1 base clipped from V and 4 bases from J, the junction kept 2 bases outside the gene matches. Per the germline V gene, CDR1 is SGHVS and CDR2 is FQNEAQ. Expressed TCRB transcripts got sequenced, as all isolated RNA was reverse transcribed. Repertoires were generated with immunoSEQ multiplex PCR, while TCRdb's copy carries only in-frame clones and drops some. Among around 500,000 clones listed, approximately 10% were seen once. Of note for this clone: The target antigen is unknown.

The clonotype comes from a woman aged 18 to 35 in good health. The rearrangement uses TRBV7-8 and TRBJ1-2, with TRBD1 identical over 8 bases. The sequencing sample was made of naive CD4+ T cells from blood. CDR3 residues: CASSLGQGPYGYTF. The CDR3, as DNA: TGTGCCAGCAGCTTAGGACAGGGGCCCTATGGCTACACCTTC.